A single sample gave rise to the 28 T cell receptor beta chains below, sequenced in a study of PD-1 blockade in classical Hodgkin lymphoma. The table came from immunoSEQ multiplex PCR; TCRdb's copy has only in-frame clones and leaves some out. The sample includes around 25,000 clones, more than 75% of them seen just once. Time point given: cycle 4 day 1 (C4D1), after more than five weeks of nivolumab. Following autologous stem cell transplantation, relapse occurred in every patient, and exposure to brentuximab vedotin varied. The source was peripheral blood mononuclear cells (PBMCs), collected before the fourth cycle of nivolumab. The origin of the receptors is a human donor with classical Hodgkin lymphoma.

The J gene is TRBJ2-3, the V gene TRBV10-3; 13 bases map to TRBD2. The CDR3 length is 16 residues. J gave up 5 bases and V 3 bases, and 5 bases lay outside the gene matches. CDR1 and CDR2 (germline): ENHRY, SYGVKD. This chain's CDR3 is CAISELAGGLGDTQYF. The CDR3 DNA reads TGTGCCATCAGTGAACTAGCGGGGGGGCTAGGAGATACGCAGTATTTT.

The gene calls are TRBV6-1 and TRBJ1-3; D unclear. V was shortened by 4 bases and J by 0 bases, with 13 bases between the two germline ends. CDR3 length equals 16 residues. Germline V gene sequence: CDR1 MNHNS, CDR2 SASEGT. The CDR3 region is CASSVHHVFSGNTIYF. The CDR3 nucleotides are TGTGCCAGCAGTGTACATCATGTTTTCTCTGGAAACACCATATATTTT.

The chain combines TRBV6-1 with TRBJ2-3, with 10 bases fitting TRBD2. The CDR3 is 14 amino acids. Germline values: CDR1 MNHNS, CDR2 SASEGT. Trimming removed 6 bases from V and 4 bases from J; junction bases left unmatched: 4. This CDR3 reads CASRLSGGADTQYF. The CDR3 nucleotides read TGTGCCAGCAGACTGAGCGGGGGGGCAGATACGCAGTATTTT.

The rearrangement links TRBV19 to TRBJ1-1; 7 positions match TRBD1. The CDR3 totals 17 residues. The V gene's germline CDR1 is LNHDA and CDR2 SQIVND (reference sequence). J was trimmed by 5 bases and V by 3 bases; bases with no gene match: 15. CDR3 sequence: CASSILTLTGDATEAFF. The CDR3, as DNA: TGTGCCAGTAGTATTCTTACCTTAACAGGGGACGCAACTGAAGCTTTCTTT.

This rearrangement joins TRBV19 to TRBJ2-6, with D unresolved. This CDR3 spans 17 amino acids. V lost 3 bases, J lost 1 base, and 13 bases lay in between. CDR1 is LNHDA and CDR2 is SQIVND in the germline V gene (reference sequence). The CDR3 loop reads CASSIPMGLSGANVLTF. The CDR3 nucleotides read TGTGCCAGTAGTATTCCGATGGGTTTATCTGGGGCCAACGTCCTGACTTTC.

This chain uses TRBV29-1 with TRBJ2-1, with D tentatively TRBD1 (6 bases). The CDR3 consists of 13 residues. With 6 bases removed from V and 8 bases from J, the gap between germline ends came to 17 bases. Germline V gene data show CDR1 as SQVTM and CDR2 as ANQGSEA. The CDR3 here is CSVKLQGRDEQFF. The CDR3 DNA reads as TGCAGCGTGAAGCTCCAGGGGCGGGATGAGCAGTTCTTC.

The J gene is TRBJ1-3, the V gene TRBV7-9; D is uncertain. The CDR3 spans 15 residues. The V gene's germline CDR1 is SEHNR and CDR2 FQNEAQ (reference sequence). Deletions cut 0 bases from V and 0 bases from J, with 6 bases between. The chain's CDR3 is CASSLARDSGNTIYF. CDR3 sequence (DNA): TGTGCCAGCAGCTTAGCCCGGGACTCTGGAAACACCATATATTTT.

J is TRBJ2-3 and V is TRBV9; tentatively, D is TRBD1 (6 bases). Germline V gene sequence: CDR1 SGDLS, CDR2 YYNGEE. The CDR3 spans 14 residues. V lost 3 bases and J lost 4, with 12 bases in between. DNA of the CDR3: TGTGCCAGCAGCGAAAGTGGGGGCCCAGATACGCAGTATTTT. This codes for CASSESGGPDTQYF.

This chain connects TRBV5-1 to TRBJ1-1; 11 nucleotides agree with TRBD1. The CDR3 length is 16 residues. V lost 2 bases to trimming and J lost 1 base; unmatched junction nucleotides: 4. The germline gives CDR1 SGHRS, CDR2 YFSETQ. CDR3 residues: CASSFGQGAGNTEAFF. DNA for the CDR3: TGCGCCAGCAGCTTTGGACAGGGGGCTGGGAACACTGAAGCTTTCTTT.

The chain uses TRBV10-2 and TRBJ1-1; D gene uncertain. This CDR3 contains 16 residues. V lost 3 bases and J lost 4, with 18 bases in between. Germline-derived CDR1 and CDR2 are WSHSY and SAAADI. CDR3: CASSDLLGQSGTEAFF. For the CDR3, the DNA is TGCGCCAGCAGTGATCTCCTAGGGCAGTCGGGCACTGAAGCTTTCTTT.

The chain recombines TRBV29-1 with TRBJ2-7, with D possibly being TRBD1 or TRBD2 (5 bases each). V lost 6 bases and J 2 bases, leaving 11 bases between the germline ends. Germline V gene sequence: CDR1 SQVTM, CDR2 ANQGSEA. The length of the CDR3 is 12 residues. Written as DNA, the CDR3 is TGCAGCGTCGCAAGGGACCCCTACGAGCAGTACTTC. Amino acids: CSVARDPYEQYF.

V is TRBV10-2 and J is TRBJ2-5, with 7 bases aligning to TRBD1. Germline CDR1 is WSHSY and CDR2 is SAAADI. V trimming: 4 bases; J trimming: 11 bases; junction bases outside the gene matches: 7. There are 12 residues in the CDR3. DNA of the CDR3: TGCGCCAGCAGTGGGGACAGTCCCGTACAGTACTTC. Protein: CASSGDSPVQYF.

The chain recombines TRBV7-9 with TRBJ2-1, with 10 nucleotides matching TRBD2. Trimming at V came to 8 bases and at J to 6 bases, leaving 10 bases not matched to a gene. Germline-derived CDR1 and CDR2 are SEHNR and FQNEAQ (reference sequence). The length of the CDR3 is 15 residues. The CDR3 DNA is TGTGCCAGCTTTGGGCTAGCGGGAGTCGGCAATGAGCAGTTCTTC. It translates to CASFGLAGVGNEQFF.

CDR3 sequence reads: CASSLGHGSDEQFF. Here the CDR3 DNA reads TGTGCCAGCTCACTGGGACATGGGAGCGATGAGCAGTTCTTC. The chain joins TRBV18 to TRBJ2-1; TRBD1 might be the D (6 bases). V lost 4 bases, J lost 8 bases, and 15 bases lay in between. Germline assignment: CDR1 KGHSH and CDR2 LQKENI. The CDR3 length is 14 residues.

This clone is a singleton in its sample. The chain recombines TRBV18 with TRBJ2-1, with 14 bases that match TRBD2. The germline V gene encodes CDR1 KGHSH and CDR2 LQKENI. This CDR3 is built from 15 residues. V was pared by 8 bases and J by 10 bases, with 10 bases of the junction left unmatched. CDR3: CASRTPGLAGVEQFF. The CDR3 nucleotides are TGTGCCAGCCGAACACCGGGACTAGCGGGAGTCGAGCAGTTCTTC.

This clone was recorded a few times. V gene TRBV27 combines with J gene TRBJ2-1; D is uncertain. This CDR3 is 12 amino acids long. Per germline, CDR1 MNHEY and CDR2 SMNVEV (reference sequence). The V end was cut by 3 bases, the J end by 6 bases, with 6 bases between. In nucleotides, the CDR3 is TGTGCCAGCAGTTTCCCTGGCAATGAGCAGTTCTTC. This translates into CASSFPGNEQFF.

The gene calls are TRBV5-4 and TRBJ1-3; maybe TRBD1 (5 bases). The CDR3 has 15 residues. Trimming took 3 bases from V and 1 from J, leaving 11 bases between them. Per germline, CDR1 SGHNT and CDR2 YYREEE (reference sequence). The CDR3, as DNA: TGTGCCAGCAGCTATGGGGGGTTGTCTGGAAACACCATATATTTT. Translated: CASSYGGLSGNTIYF.

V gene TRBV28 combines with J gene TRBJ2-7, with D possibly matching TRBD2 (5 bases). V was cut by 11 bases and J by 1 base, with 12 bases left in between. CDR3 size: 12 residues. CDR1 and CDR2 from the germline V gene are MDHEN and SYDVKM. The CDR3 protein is CASAGRSYEQYF. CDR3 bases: TGTGCCTCTGCGGGCCGATCCTACGAGCAGTACTTC.

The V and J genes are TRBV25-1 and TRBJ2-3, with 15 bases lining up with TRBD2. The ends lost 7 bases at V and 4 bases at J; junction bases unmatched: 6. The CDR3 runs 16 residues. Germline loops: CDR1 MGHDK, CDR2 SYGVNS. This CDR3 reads CASTRTSGGAADTQYF. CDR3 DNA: TGTGCCAGCACCCGGACTAGCGGGGGGGCAGCAGATACGCAGTATTTT.

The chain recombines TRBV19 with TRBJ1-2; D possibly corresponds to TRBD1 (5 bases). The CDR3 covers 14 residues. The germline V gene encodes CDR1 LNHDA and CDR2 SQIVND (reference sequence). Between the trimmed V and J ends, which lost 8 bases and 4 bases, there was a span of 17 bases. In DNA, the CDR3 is TGTGCCAGTCGAAGGGGCAGAGATCCCTATGGCTACACCTTC. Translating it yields CASRRGRDPYGYTF.

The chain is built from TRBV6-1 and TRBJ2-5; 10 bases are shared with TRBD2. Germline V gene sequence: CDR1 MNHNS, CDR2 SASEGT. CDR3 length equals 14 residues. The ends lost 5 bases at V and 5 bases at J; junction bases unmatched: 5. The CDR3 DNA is TGTGCCAGCAGTCAGCGGGGGGGCCACGAGACCCAGTACTTC. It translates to CASSQRGGHETQYF.

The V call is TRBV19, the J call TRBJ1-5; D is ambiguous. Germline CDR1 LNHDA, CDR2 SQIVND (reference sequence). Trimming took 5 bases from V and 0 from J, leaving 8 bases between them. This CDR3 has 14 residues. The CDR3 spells CASSPPNSNQPQHF. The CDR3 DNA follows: TGTGCCAGTAGTCCCCCGAATAGCAATCAGCCCCAGCATTTT.

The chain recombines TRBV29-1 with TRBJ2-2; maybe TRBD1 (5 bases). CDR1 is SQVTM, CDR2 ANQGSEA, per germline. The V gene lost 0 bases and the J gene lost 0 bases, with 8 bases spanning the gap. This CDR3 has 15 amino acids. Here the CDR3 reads CSVEEDTSNTGELFF. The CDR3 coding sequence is TGCAGCGTTGAAGAGGACACCTCGAACACCGGGGAGCTGTTTTTT.

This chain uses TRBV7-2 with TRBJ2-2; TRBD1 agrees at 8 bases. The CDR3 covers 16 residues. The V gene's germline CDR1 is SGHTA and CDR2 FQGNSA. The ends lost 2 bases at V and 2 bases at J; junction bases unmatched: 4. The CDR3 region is CASSLIGQGNTGELFF. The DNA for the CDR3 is TGTGCCAGCAGCTTAATAGGACAGGGAAACACCGGGGAGCTGTTTTTT. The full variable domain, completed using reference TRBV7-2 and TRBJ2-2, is GAGVSQSPSNKVTEKGKDVELRCDPISGHTALYWYRQSLGQGLEFLIYFQGNSAPDKSGLPSDRFSAERTGGSVSTLTIQRTQQEDSAVYLCASSLIGQGNTGELFFGEGSRLTVL.

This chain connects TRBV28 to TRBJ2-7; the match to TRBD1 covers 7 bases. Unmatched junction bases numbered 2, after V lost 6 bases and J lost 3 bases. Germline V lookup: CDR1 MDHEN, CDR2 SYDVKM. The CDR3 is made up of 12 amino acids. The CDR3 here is CASRRDSYEQYF. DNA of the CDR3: TGTGCCAGCAGGAGGGACAGCTACGAGCAGTACTTC.

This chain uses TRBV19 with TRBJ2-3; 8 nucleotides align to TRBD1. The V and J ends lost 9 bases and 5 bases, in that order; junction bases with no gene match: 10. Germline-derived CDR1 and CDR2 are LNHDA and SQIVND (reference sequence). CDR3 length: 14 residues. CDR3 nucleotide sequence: TGTGCCAGCCAAGAGGACAGGGCGGTAGATACGCAGTATTTT. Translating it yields CASQEDRAVDTQYF.

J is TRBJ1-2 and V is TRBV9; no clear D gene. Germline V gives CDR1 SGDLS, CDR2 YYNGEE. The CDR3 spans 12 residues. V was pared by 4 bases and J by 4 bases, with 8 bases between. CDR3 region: CASSPYPYGYTF. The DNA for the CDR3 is TGTGCCAGCAGCCCTTACCCCTATGGCTACACCTTC.

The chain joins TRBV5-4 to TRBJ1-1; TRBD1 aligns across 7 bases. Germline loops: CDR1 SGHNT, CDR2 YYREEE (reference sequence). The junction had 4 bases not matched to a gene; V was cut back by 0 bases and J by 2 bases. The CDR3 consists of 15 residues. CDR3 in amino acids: CASSLGGGRNTEAFF. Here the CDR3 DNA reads TGTGCCAGCAGCTTGGGAGGGGGCCGAAACACTGAAGCTTTCTTT.